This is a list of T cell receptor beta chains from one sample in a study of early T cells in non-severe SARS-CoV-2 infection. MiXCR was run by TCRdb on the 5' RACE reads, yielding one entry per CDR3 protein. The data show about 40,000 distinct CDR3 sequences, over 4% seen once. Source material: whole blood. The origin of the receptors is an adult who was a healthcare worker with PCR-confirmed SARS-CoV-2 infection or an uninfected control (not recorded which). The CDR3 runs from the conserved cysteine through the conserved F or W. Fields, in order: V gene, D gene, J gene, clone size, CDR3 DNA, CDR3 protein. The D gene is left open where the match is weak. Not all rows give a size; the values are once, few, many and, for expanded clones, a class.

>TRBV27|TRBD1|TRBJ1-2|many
TGTGCCAGCAGCCATACCGGGACAGGGAATGGCTACACCTTC
CASSHTGTGNGYTF
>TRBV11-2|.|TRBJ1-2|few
TGTGCCAGCAGCTTAGGGGGGACGTTCTATGGCTACACCTTC
CASSLGGTFYGYTF
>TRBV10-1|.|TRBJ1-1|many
TGCGCCAGCAGTGAGTCGCTATATCCTGCTGGGTTGACTGAAGCTTTCTTT
CASSESLYPAGLTEAFF
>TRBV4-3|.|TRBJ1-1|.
TGCGCCAGCAGCCAAGATACGGGAGCGGGGCGTGCTTTCTTT
CASSQDTGAGRAFF
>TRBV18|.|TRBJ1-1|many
TGTGCCAGCTCACCAACAGAGGGAACTGAAGCTTTCTTT
CASSPTEGTEAFF
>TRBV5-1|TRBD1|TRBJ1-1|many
TGCGCCAGCAACCCCGGGACAGGTTTTTTCACTGAAGCTTTCTTT
CASNPGTGFFTEAFF
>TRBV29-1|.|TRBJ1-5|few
TGCAGCGTTGGAGGGGGGGAAGGTCAGCCCCAGCATTTT
CSVGGGEGQPQHF
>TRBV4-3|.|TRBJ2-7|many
TGCGCCAGCAGCCAAGATAGGACGGGAGAGCAGTACTTC
CASSQDRTGEQYF
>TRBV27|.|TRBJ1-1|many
TGTGCCAGCAGTGATGGGGTTCCCACTGAAGCTTTCTTT
CASSDGVPTEAFF
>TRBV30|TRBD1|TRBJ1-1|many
TGTGCCTGGTCGGAGGGCCCCGACAGGGGTGCTGAAGCTTTCTTT
CAWSEGPDRGAEAFF
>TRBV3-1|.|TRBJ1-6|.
TGTGCCAGCAGCAGCTCCACAGGTTCTGGGTCACCCCTCCACTTT
CASSSSTGSGSPLHF
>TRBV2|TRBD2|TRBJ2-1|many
TGTGCCAGCAGTCGGGCGGGGGCCTACAATGAGCAGTTCTTC
CASSRAGAYNEQFF
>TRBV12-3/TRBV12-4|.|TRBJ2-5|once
TGTGCCAGCAGCCCTACAACTTCCTACGAGACCCAGTACTTC
CASSPTTSYETQYF
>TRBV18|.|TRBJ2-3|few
TGTGCCAGCTCACCACCGACAGATACGCAGTATTTT
CASSPPTDTQYF
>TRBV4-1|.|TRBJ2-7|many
TGCGCCAGCAGCCAACCCGGGACACTGACCTACGAGCAGTACTTC
CASSQPGTLTYEQYF
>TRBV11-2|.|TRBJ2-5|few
TGTGCCAGCAGCCCCCGGGGGAGTGTCCAAGAGACCCAGTACTTC
CASSPRGSVQETQYF
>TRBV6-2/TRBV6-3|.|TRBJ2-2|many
TGTGCCAGCAGTTATTGGGGAATCGGGGAGCTGTTTTTT
CASSYWGIGELFF
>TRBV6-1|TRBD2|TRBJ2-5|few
TGTGCCAGCAGCTCGGGACTAAATAGGGAGACCCAGTACTTC
CASSSGLNRETQYF
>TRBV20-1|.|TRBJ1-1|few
TGCAGTGTCGAAACCCGGGACACCCGATACACTGAAGCTTTCTTT
CSVETRDTRYTEAFF
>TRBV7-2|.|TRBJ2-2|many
TGTGCCAGCAGCTTAGATCGGGATACCGGGGAGCTGTTTTTT
CASSLDRDTGELFF
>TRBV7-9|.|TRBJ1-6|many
TGTGCCAGCAGCCACCCACAGAGCTCCTATAATTCACCCCTCCACTTT
CASSHPQSSYNSPLHF
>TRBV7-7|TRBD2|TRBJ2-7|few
TGTGCTAGCAGCGAGCTAGCGGGAGGTTTTTACGAGCAGTACTTC
CASSELAGGFYEQYF
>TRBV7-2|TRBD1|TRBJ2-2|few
TGTGCCAGCAGCTTTACGCCGGGACAGAGAACCGGGGAGCTGTTTTTT
CASSFTPGQRTGELFF
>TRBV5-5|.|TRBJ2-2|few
TGTGCCAGCAGCTTGAGGTTTGAGCGGACTAACACCGGGGAGCTGTTTTTT
CASSLRFERTNTGELFF
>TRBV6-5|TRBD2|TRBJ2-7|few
TGTGCCAGCAGGGGTAGCGGGAGTGTGTACGAGCAGTACTTC
CASRGSGSVYEQYF
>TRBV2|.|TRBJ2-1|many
TGTGCCAGCAGTGATTCTAGCCTTTCCTACAATGAGCAGTTCTTC
CASSDSSLSYNEQFF
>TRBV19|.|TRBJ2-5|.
TGTGCCAGTAGTACGGACCAAGAGACCCAGTACTTC
CASSTDQETQYF
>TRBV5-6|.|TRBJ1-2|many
TGTGCCAGCAGACAAAAACCGAACTATGGCTACACCTTC
CASRQKPNYGYTF
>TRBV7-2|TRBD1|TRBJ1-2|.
TGTGCCAGCACCGGACAGGTTGCCTATGGCTACACCTTC
CASTGQVAYGYTF
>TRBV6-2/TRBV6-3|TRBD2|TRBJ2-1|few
TGTGCCAGCAGTACTAGCGGGAGGGTCTCCAATGAGCAGTTCTTC
CASSTSGRVSNEQFF
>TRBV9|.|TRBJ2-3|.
TGTGCCAGCAGCGTTGGGGGGACAGATACGCAGTATTTT
CASSVGGTDTQYF
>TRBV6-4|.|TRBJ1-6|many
TGTGCCAGCAGATATAATTCACCCCTCCACTTT
CASRYNSPLHF
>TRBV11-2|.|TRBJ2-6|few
TGTGCCAGCAGCTCGGCTGGATCTGGGGCCAACGTCCTGACTTTC
CASSSAGSGANVLTF
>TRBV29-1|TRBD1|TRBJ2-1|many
TGCAGCTCCACGGGACAGATATCCTACAATGAGCAGTTCTTC
CSSTGQISYNEQFF
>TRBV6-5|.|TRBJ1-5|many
TGTGCCAGCAGGGGCAGGGAAGCTCAGCCCCAGCATTTT
CASRGREAQPQHF
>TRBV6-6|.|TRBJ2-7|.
TGTGCCAGCAGTTACCCCTTGGTGGGGGCTAGGGAGCAGTACTTC
CASSYPLVGAREQYF